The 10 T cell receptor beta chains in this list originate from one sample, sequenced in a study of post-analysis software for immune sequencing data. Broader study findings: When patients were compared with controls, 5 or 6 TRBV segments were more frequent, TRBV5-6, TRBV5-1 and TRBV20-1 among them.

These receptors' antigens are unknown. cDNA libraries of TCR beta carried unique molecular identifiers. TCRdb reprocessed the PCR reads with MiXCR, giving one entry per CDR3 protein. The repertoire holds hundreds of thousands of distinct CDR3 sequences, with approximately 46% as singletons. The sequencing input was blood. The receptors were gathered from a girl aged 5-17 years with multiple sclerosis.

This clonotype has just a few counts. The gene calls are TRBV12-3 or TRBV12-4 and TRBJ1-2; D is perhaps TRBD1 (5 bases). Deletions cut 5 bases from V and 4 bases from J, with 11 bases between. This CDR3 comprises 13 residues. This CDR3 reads CASSMGPTYGYTF. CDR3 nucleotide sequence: TGTGCCAGCAGTATGGGACCGACCTATGGCTACACCTTC.

The chain's CDR3 is CASSTTWTGYTF. As DNA, the CDR3 is TGTGCCAGCAGCACGACCTGGACAGGATACACCTTC. V gene TRBV9 combines with J gene TRBJ1-2, with 7 bases identical to TRBD1. Trimming cost V 4 bases and J 11 bases; bases outside gene matches: 8. Germline V gives CDR1 SGDLS, CDR2 YYNGEE. The CDR3 runs 12 residues. The variable domain in full, with the rest retrieved from reference TRBV9 and TRBJ1-2, is DSGVTQTPKHLITATGQRVTLRCSPRSGDLSVYWYQQSLDQGLQFLIQYYNGEERAKGNILERFSAQQFPDLHSELNLSSLELGDSALYFCASSTTWTGYTFGSGTRLTVV.

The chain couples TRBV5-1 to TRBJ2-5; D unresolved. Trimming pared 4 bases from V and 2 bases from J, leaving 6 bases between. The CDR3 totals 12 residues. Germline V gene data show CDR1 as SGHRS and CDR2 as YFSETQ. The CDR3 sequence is CASSRQQETQYF. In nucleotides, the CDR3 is TGCGCCAGCAGCAGACAACAAGAGACCCAGTACTTC.

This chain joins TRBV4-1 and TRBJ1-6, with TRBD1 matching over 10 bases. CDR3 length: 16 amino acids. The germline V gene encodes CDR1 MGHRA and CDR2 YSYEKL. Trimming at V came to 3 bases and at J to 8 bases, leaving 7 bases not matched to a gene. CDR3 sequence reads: CASSHRDRGKDSPLHF. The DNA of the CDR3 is TGCGCCAGCAGCCACCGGGACAGGGGTAAGGATTCACCCCTCCACTTT.

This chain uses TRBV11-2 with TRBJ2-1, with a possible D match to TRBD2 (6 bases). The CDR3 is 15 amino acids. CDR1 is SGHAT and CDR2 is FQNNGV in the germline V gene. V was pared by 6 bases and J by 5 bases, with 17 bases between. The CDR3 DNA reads TGTGCCAGCAGGAAAATTGGGACTGGGGACAATGAGCAGTTCTTC. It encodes CASRKIGTGDNEQFF. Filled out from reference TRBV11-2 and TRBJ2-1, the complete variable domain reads EAGVAQSPRYKIIEKRQSVAFWCNPISGHATLYWYQQILGQGPKLLIQFQNNGVVDDSQLPKDRFSAERLKGVDSTLKIQPAKLEDSAVYLCASRKIGTGDNEQFFGPGTRLTVL.

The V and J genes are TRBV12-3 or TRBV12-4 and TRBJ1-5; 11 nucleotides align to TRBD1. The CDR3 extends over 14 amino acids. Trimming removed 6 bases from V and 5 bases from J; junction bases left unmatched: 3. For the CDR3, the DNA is TGTGCCAGCAGACGGACAGGGGGCGATCAGCCCCAGCATTTT. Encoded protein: CASRRTGGDQPQHF.

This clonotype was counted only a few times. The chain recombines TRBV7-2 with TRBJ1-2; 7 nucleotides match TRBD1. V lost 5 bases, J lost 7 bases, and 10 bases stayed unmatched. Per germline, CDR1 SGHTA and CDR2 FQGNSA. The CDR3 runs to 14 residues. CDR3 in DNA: TGTGCCAGCAGCCTTAATGACAGGGCCGGTGGCTACACCTTC. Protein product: CASSLNDRAGGYTF.

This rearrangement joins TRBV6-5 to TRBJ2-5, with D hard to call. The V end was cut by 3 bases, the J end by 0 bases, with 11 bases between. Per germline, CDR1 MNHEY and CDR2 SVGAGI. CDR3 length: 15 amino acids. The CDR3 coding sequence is TGTGCCAGCAGTTATAACGGCGGAGACCAAGAGACCCAGTACTTC. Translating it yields CASSYNGGDQETQYF.

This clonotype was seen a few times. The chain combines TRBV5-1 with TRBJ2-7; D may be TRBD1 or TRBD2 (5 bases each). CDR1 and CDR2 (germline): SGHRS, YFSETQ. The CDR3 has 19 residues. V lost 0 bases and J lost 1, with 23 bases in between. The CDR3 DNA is TGCGCCAGCAGCTTGGCTGGGACGTCCGTTTCTCTGGGGTCCTACGAGCAGTACTTC. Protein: CASSLAGTSVSLGSYEQYF.

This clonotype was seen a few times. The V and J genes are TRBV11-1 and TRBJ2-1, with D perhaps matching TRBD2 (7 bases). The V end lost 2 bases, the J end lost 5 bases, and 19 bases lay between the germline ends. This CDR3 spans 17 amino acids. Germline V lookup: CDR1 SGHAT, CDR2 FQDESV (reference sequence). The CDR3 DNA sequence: TGTGCCAGCAGCTTACGGTCCGGGGGGCTCCAGCACAATGAGCAGTTCTTC. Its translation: CASSLRSGGLQHNEQFF.